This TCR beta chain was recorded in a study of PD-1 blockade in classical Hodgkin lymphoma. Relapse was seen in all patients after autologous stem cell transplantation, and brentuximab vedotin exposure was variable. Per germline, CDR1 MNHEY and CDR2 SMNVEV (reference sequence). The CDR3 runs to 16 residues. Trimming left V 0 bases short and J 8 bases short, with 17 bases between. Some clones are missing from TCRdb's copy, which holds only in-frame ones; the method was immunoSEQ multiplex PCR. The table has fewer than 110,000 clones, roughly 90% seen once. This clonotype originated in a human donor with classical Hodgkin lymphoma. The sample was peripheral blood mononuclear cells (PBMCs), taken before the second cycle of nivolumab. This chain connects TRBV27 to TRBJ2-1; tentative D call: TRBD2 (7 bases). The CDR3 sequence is CASSLSGSWGGYEQFF. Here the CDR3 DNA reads TGTGCCAGCAGTTTATCGGGCTCTTGGGGGGGCTATGAGCAGTTCTTC.